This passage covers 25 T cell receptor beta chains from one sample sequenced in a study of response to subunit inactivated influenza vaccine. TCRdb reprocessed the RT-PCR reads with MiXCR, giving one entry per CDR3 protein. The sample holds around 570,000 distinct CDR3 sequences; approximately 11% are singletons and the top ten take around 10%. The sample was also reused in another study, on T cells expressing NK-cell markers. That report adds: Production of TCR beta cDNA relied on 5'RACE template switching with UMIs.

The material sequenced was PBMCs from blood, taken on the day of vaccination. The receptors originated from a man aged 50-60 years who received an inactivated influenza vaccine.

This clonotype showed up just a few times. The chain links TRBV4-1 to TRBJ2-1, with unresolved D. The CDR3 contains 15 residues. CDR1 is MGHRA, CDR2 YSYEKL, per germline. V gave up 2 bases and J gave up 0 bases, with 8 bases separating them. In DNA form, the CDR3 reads TGCGCCAGCAGCCAAAAATGGGGCTCCTACAATGAGCAGTTCTTC. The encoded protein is CASSQKWGSYNEQFF.

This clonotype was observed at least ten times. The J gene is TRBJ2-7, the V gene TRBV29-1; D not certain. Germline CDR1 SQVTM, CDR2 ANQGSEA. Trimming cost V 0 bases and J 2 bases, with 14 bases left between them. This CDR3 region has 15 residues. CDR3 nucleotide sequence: TGCAGCGTTGAAGACCCGGGTTCCGATCCCTACGAGCAGTACTTC. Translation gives CSVEDPGSDPYEQYF.

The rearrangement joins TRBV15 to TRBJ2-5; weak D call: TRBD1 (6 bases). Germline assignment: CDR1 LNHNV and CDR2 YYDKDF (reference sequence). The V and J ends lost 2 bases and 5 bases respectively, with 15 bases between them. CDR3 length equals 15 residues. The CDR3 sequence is CATSRQRQALETQYF. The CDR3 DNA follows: TGTGCCACCAGCAGACAGAGACAGGCCTTGGAGACCCAGTACTTC.

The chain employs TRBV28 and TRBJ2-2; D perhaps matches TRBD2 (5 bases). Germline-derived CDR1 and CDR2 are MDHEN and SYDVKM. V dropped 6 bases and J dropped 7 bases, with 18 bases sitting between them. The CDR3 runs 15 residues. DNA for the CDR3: TGTGCCAGCAGCCCCCCGGGGTGGAAGAGCGGGGAGCTGTTTTTT. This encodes CASSPPGWKSGELFF.

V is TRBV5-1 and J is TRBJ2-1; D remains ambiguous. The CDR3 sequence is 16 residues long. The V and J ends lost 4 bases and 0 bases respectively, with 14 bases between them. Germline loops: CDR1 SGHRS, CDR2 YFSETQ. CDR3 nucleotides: TGCGCCAGCAGCGAAATACAATTCCTCTCCTACAATGAGCAGTTCTTC. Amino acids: CASSEIQFLSYNEQFF.

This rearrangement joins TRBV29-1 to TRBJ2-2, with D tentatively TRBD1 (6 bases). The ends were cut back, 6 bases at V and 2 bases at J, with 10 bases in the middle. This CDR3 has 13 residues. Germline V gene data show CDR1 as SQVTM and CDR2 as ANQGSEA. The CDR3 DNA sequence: TGCAGCGTGATGGGGGCTAACACCGGGGAGCTGTTTTTT. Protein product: CSVMGANTGELFF.

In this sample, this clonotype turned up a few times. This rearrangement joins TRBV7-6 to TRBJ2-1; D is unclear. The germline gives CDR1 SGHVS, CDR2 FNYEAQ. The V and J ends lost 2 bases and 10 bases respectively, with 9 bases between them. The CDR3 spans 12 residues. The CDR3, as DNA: TGTGCCAGCAGCTTAAAACCCGGGGAGCAGTTCTTC. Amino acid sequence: CASSLKPGEQFF.

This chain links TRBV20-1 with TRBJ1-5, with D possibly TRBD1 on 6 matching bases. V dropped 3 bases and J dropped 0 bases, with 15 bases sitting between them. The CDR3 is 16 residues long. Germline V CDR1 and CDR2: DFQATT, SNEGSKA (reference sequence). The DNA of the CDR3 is TGCAGTGCTAGTGTACAGGGATCGTATAGCAATCAGCCCCAGCATTTT. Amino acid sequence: CSASVQGSYSNQPQHF.

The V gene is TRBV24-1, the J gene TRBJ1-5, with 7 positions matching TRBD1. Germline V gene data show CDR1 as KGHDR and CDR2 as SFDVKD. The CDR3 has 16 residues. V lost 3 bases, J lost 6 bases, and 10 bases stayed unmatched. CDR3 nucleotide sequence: TGTGCCACCAGTGATCGAAAGGGGGCCTCCGGTCAGCCCCAGCATTTT. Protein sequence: CATSDRKGASGQPQHF.

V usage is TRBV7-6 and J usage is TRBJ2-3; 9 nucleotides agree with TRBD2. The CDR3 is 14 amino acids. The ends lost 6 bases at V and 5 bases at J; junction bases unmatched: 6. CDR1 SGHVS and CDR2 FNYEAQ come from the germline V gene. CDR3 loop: CASSGAGGQDTQYF. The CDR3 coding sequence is TGTGCCAGCAGTGGCGCGGGAGGGCAAGATACGCAGTATTTT.

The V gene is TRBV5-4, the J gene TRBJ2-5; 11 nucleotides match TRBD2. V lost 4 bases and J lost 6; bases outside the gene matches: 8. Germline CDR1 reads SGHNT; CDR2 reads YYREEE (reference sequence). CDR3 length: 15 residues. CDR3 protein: CASSLATSGRKTQYF. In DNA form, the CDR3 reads TGTGCCAGCAGCCTAGCAACTAGCGGGAGAAAGACCCAGTACTTC.

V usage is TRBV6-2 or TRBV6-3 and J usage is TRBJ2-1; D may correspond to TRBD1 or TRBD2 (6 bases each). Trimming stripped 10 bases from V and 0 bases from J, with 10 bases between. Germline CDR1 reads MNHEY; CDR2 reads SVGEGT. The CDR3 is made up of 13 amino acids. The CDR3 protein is CATGGSSYNEQFF. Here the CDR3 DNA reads TGTGCCACCGGGGGCAGCTCCTACAATGAGCAGTTCTTC.

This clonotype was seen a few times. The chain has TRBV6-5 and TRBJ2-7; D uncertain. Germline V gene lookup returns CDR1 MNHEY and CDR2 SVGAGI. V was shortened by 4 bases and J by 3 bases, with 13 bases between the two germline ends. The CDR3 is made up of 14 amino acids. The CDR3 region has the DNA TGTGCCAGCAGTTTAGGGAACACGGGCTACGAGCAGTACTTC. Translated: CASSLGNTGYEQYF.

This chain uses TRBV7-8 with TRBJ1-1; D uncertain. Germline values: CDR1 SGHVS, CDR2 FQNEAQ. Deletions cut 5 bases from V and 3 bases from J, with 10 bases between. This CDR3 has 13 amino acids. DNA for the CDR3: TGTGCCAGCAGCCTAAGTTGGGACACTGAAGCTTTCTTT. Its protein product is CASSLSWDTEAFF.

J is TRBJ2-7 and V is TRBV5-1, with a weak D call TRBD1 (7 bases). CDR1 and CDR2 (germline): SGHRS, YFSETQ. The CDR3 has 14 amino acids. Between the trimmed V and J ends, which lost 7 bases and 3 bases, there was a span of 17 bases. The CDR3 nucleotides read TGCGCCAGCGAAAGCGGAGGGGGCAACTACGAGCAGTACTTC. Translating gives CASESGGGNYEQYF.

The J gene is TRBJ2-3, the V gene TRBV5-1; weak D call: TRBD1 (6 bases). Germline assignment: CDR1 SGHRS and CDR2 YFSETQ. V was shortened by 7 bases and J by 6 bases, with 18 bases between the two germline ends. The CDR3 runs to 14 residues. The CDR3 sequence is CASAGQNRWDTQYF. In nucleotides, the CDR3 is TGCGCCAGCGCTGGACAGAATAGATGGGATACGCAGTATTTT.

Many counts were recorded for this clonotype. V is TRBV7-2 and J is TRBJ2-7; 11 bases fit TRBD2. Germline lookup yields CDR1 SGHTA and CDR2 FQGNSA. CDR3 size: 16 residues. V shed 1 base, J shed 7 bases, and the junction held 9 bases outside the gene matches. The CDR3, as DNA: TGTGCCAGCAGCTTAGAATTCGGGCTAGCGGGGGGAGAGCAGTACTTC. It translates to CASSLEFGLAGGEQYF.

In DNA form, the CDR3 reads TGTGCCAGCAGTTTAGATTGGCCTAGCGGGGGGGGAGAGACCCAGTACTTC. It encodes CASSLDWPSGGGETQYF. V usage is TRBV12-3 or TRBV12-4 and J usage is TRBJ2-5, with 12 bases that match TRBD2. This CDR3 has 17 residues. After removal of 1 base from V and 4 bases from J, the junction contained 7 bases not matched to a gene.

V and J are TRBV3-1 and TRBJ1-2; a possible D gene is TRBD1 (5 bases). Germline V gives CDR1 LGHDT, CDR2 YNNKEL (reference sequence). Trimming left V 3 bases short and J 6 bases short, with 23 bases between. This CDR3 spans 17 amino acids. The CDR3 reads CASSHRPATDTGNGYTF. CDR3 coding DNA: TGTGCCAGCAGCCACCGACCGGCCACGGACACCGGTAATGGCTACACCTTC.

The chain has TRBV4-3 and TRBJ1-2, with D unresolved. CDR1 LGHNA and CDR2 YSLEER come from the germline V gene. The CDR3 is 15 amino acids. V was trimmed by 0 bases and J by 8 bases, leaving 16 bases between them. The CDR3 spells CASSQERSRRDGYTF. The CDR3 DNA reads TGCGCCAGCAGCCAAGAAAGAAGCCGGAGAGACGGCTACACCTTC.

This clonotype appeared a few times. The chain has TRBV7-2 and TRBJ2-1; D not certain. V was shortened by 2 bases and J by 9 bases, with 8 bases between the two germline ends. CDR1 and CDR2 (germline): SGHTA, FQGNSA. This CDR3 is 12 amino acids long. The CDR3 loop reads CASSLNAPEQFF. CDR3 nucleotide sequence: TGTGCCAGCAGCTTAAATGCTCCTGAGCAGTTCTTC.

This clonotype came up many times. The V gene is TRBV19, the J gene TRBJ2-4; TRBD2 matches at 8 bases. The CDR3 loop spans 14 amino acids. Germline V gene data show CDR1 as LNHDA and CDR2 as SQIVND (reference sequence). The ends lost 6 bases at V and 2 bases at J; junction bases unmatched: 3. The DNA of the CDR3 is TGTGCCAGTAGCGCGGGGGGTACCAAAAACATTCAGTACTTC. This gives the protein CASSAGGTKNIQYF.

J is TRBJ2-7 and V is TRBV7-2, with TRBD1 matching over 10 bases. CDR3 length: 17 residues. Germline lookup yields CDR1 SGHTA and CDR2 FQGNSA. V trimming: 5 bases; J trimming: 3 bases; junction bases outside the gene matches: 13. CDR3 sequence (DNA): TGTGCCAGCAGCCAGATGCCGGGACAGGGGCCCATCTACGAGCAGTACTTC. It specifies CASSQMPGQGPIYEQYF.

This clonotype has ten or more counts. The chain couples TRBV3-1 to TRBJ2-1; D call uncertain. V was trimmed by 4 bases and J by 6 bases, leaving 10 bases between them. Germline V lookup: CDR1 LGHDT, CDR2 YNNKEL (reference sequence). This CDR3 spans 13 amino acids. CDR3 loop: CASSPRMGNEQFF. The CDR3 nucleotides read TGTGCCAGCAGCCCCCGCATGGGCAATGAGCAGTTCTTC.

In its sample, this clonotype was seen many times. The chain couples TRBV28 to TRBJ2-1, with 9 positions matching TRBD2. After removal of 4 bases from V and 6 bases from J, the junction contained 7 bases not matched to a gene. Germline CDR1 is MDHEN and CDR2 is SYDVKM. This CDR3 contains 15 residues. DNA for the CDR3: TGTGCCAGCAGTTCTGGTAGCGGGGGTACCAATGAGCAGTTCTTC. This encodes CASSSGSGGTNEQFF.